This TCR beta chain was identified in a study of regulatory T cells in long-lasting Graves disease. Time point indicated: newly diagnosed GD, antithyroid drugs for less than 3 months. The TCR library was made from RNA that had been extracted from PBMCs in TRIzol. Germline CDR1 SGHVS, CDR2 FQNEAQ. Trimming removed 0 bases from V and 1 base from J, with 9 bases in between. This CDR3 region has 15 residues. Arm-PCR of CDR3 regions with iRepertoire HTBI primers generated TCR beta libraries. MiXCR, applied by TCRdb to the multiplex PCR reads, yields one record per CDR3 protein. The sample records approximately 350,000 distinct CDR3 sequences, roughly 17% being singletons. These sequences were also reported in another study, on T cells in Graves' hyperthyroidism and ophthalmopathy.

The material sequenced was peripheral blood mononuclear cells (PBMCs), taken at new diagnosis, from a patient treated with antithyroid drugs. The chain recombines TRBV7-8 with TRBJ1-1; D remains ambiguous. This sequence originates from a woman in her late teens or twenties with Graves disease. CDR3 nucleotide sequence: TGTGCCAGCAGCTTAGCGAGTACAGAGAACACTGAAGCTTTCTTT. Its translation is CASSLASTENTEAFF.